Listed below are T cell receptor beta chains from one sample, sequenced in a study of CD8+ T cells in alopecia areata. Generated by immunoSEQ multiplex PCR, the TCRdb table keeps only in-frame clones and is missing some. This sample has approximately 140,000 clones, with 47% found just once. The sequencing input was CD4+ T cells sorted from blood. Receptors were obtained from a human donor with alopecia areata. Both conserved end residues are part of each CDR3. The D gene is left open where the match is weak. Only part of the rows carry a size: once, few, many, or a class if the clone is expanded.

-	TRBV5-1	-	TRBJ1-1	14	TGCGCCAGCAGCATCCAGAATTCGAACACTGAAGCTTTCTTT	CASSIQNSNTEAFF
-	TRBV4-1	-	TRBJ2-1	19	TGCGCCAGCAGCCAAACAACCCCCGTAGGGACTGCAAGCTACAATGAGCAGTTCTTC	CASSQTTPVGTASYNEQFF
-	TRBV7-6	-	TRBJ2-2	16	TGTGCCAGCAGCTTAGGGGGGAGTCAGAACACCGGGGAGCTGTTTTTT	CASSLGGSQNTGELFF
-	TRBV2	-	TRBJ2-5	14	TGTGCCAGCAGTGCTGGGGTGTACCAAGAGACCCAGTACTTC	CASSAGVYQETQYF
-	TRBV28	-	TRBJ2-2	14	TGTGCCACCGCCGGCGCAGGGTCCACCGGGGAGCTGTTTTTT	CATAGAGSTGELFF
-	TRBV20-1	TRBD2	TRBJ2-1	11	TGCAGTGCTACCGGGACTAGGGGGCAGTTCTTC	CSATGTRGQFF
few	TRBV5-1	-	TRBJ2-5	15	TGCGCCAGCAGGAGGGAAGTAGTCCACCAAGAGACCCAGTACTTC	CASRREVVHQETQYF
once	TRBV9	TRBD2	TRBJ2-1	16	TGTGCCAGCAGCGTAGAAGGAGCGGGAGGCAACAATGAGCAGTTCTTC	CASSVEGAGGNNEQFF
-	TRBV29-1	-	TRBJ2-7	12	TGCAGCGCAGCTCCGGGTCCGGGCGAGCAGTACTTC	CSAAPGPGEQYF
-	TRBV25-1	TRBD2	TRBJ2-3	17	TGTGCCAGCAGTGAACGGGGGCTAGCGGGGGCCACAGATACGCAGTATTTT	CASSERGLAGATDTQYF
-	TRBV5-1	-	TRBJ2-1	12	TGCGCCAGCGGACGGACTAACAATGAGCAGTTCTTC	CASGRTNNEQFF
-	TRBV6-5	-	TRBJ2-7	12	TGTGCCAGCAGTGTTGCGGTCCACGAGCAGTACTTC	CASSVAVHEQYF
few	TRBV7-9	-	TRBJ2-7	13	TGTGCCAGCAGCGCCCTCAACACCTACGAGCAGTACTTC	CASSALNTYEQYF
-	TRBV5-1	-	TRBJ2-6	16	TGCGCCAGCAGCTCGACATCGGCCTCTGGGGCCAACGTCCTGACTTTC	CASSSTSASGANVLTF
-	TRBV29-1	TRBD1	TRBJ2-5	12	TGCAGCGTGGGACAGGATTTGGGGACCCAGTACTTC	CSVGQDLGTQYF
few	TRBV6-5	-	TRBJ2-5	15	TGTGCCAGCAGCCGGGGACGCAAGAACCAAGAGACCCAGTACTTC	CASSRGRKNQETQYF
few	TRBV30	TRBD2	TRBJ2-7	15	TGTGCCTGGAGTCCCCTCTGGCGGGGGGTTTACGAGCAGTACTTC	CAWSPLWRGVYEQYF
few	TRBV29-1	-	TRBJ2-5	14	TGCAGCGTTGGAGAGCTGTACTGGGCTGAGACCCAGTACTTC	CSVGELYWAETQYF
few	TRBV7-9	TRBD1	TRBJ2-1	15	TGTGCCAGCAGCGCACCGGGACAGCAAACCAATGAGCAGTTCTTC	CASSAPGQQTNEQFF
-	TRBV6-5	TRBD2	TRBJ2-4	14	TGTGCCAGCAGCCGTAGCGGGGCCAAAAACATTCAGTACTTC	CASSRSGAKNIQYF
-	TRBV6-5	-	TRBJ1-3	16	TGTGCCAGCAGTTACGATTGGGACACCTCTGGAAACACCATATATTTT	CASSYDWDTSGNTIYF
-	TRBV30	-	TRBJ2-7	12	TGTGCCCATGGGAAGGGGGTCGCGGGGCAGTACTTC	CAHGKGVAGQYF
-	TRBV30	TRBD2	TRBJ2-7	15	TGTGCCTGGAGTGGGTCCAGCGGGAGGCTCTACGAGCAGTACTTC	CAWSGSSGRLYEQYF
few	TRBV29-1	TRBD2	TRBJ2-3	12	TGCAGCGCGTGGGACTACTCCACTACGCAGTATTTT	CSAWDYSTTQYF
-	TRBV30	TRBD2	TRBJ2-3	14	TGTGCCTGGAGTGTCGCCGGGAGGGCCGCTACGCAGTATTTT	CAWSVAGRAATQYF
-	TRBV4-1	-	TRBJ1-2	12	TGCGCCAGCAGCCAAGATAGCTATGGCTACACCTTC	CASSQDSYGYTF
-	TRBV6-5	TRBD2	TRBJ2-7	13	TGTGCCAGCAGTACGCGGGAGGGCGCCGAGCAGTACTTC	CASSTREGAEQYF
few	TRBV29-1	-	TRBJ2-1	13	TGCAGCGTTGTAGCCGACGTCTACAATGAGCAGTTCTTC	CSVVADVYNEQFF
-	TRBV23-1	TRBD1	TRBJ2-5	20	TGCGCCAGCAGTCAATCGAACCGGACAGGGGACGCTCGTTTCGCGGAGACCCAGTACTTC	CASSQSNRTGDARFAETQYF
-	TRBV29-1	-	TRBJ2-1	15	TGCAGCGTTGTAGGGAGTCCCGTCTCCTACAATGAGCAGTTCTTC	CSVVGSPVSYNEQFF
-	TRBV5-4	-	TRBJ2-6	15	TGTGCCAGCAGTACTGGGGGCGCTGGGGCCAACGTCCTGACTTTC	CASSTGGAGANVLTF
few	TRBV14	-	TRBJ2-5	11	TGTGCCAGCAGCCAGAAAGAGACCCAGTACTTC	CASSQKETQYF
few	TRBV9	-	TRBJ2-2	16	TGTGCCAGCAGCGTAGCCCAGGCAGCGGGTATCGGGGAGCTGTTTTTT	CASSVAQAAGIGELFF
few	TRBV4-1	-	TRBJ1-5	15	TGCGCCAGCAGCCCGGACAGCTTTAGCAATCAGCCCCAGCATTTT	CASSPDSFSNQPQHF
-	TRBV5-1	TRBD1	TRBJ1-2	13	TGCGCCAGCAGCCCCGACAGGGCCTATGGCTACACCTTC	CASSPDRAYGYTF
-	TRBV18	-	TRBJ2-5	13	TGTGCCAGCTCACCACCGGTCCAAGAGACCCAGTACTTC	CASSPPVQETQYF
-	TRBV7-3	TRBD2	TRBJ2-1	16	TGTGCCAGCAGCTTAACTGGGGCGGGAGGGCCCAATGAGCAGTTCTTC	CASSLTGAGGPNEQFF
few	TRBV7-9	TRBD2	TRBJ2-3	15	TGTGCCAGCAGCTTAGTAGCGGGATTGACAGATACGCAGTATTTT	CASSLVAGLTDTQYF
-	TRBV4-1	-	TRBJ2-1	15	TGCGCCAGCAGCCAACCAACCCTTCAGGGCTCGGGGCAGTTCTTC	CASSQPTLQGSGQFF
-	TRBV2	-	TRBJ2-3	14	TGTGCCAGCAGTGAAGCGGCGAGCACAGATACGCAGTATTTT	CASSEAASTDTQYF
few	TRBV14	-	TRBJ2-2	16	TGTGCCAGCAGCCAAGACGCAGCCTCGTTATCCGGGGAGCTGTTTTTT	CASSQDAASLSGELFF
-	TRBV5-6	TRBD1	TRBJ2-1	13	TGTGCCAGCAGCTTATGGGACAGCCGGAAGCAGTTCTTC	CASSLWDSRKQFF